This entry describes one T cell receptor beta chain. As yet, its antigen is unknown. Produced via immunoSEQ multiplex PCR; TCRdb's table is partial and in-frame only. The sample lists 25,000 to 35,000 clones; more than 75% were seen once. CDR3 size: 12 residues. The germline V gene has CDR1 MNHEY and CDR2 SVGAGI. The ends were cut back, 7 bases at V and 3 bases at J, with 9 bases in the middle. The sample comes from a study of T cells in localized non-small cell lung cancer. Study outcomes and limitations: Greater blood T cell density accompanied longer overall survival.

The receptor's source is a female donor over 55 with stage III squamous cell lung carcinoma. The sequenced sample was peripheral blood, obtained before any cancer treatment. V and J are TRBV6-5 and TRBJ1-1, with D maybe TRBD1 (5 bases). The CDR3 sequence: CASTGLYTEAFF. DNA of the CDR3: TGTGCCAGCACAGGGTTGTACACTGAAGCTTTCTTT.